This passage covers 9 T cell receptor beta chains from one sample sequenced in a study of molecular identifiers for immune sequencing clone quantification. MiXCR, applied by TCRdb to the PCR reads, yields one record per CDR3 protein. The sample shows about 640,000 distinct CDR3 sequences, 15% to 20% of them seen only once. The sample comprised naive CD8+ T cells from blood, with Jurkat cell RNA spiked in. As to subset: FACS-sorted CD8+CD4-CCR7+CD45RA+ naive T cells. These receptor sequences come from a human donor in good health. Some libraries in this study had Jurkat cell RNA spiked in.

This clonotype turned up a few times. The chain's CDR3 is CASRYDTIYF. CDR3 DNA: TGTGCCAGCCGTTACGACACCATATATTTT. The rearrangement uses TRBV19 and TRBJ1-3, with D unresolved. Germline-derived CDR1 and CDR2 are LNHDA and SQIVND (reference sequence). Trimming left V 9 bases short and J 8 bases short, with 8 bases between. The CDR3 length is 10 residues.

This clonotype was observed many times. CDR3 nucleotide sequence: TGTGCCAGCAGTGAACGGACAGATGAAGCTTTCTTT. This codes for CASSERTDEAFF. V gene TRBV2 combines with J gene TRBJ1-1, with a tentative D call TRBD1 (6 bases). In germline, CDR1 is SNHLY, CDR2 FYNNEI. Trimming shortened V by 2 bases and J by 7 bases, and 8 bases separated the two germline ends. The CDR3 has 12 amino acids.

This clonotype has ten or more counts. This rearrangement joins TRBV28 to TRBJ1-3, with TRBD1 matching 7 bases. With 5 bases clipped from V and 4 bases from J, the junction kept 14 bases outside the gene matches. The length of the CDR3 is 17 residues. In germline, CDR1 is MDHEN, CDR2 SYDVKM. The CDR3 DNA is TGTGCCAGCAGTCTCACTTCACAGGGGAATTACGGAAACACCATATATTTT. Translation gives CASSLTSQGNYGNTIYF. Together with reference TRBV28 and TRBJ1-3, the CDR3 gives the full variable domain: DVKVTQSSRYLVKRTGEKVFLECVQDMDHENMFWYRQDPGLGLRLIYFSYDVKMKEKGDIPEGYSVSREKKERFSLILESASTNQTSMYLCASSLTSQGNYGNTIYFGEGSWLTVV.

Of note for this clonotype: A much more abundant neighbour one base away suggests this may be a read error. The genes are TRBV6-1 and TRBJ2-7, with 7 bases identical to TRBD1. CDR3 length: 14 amino acids. Germline CDR1 and CDR2: MNHNS and SASEGT. The CDR3 nucleotides read TGTGCCGGCAGTGAAAGCCCCGGGACAGACGAGCAGTACTTC. Amino acid sequence: CAGSESPGTDEQYF.

The chain is built from TRBV27 and TRBJ2-7; D not certain. Germline V CDR1 and CDR2: MNHEY, SMNVEV (reference sequence). The CDR3 covers 18 residues. With 2 bases removed from V and 0 bases from J, the gap between germline ends came to 20 bases. As DNA, the CDR3 is TGTGCCAGCAGTTTAAGGCCTAGAACGGCGGTGTACTCCTACGAGCAGTACTTC. It yields the protein CASSLRPRTAVYSYEQYF.

This clonotype has a count of ten or more. V and J are TRBV6-5 and TRBJ2-7, with D perhaps matching TRBD1 or TRBD2 (5 bases each). V was clipped by 2 bases and J by 4 bases, with 12 bases between them. Germline loops: CDR1 MNHEY, CDR2 SVGAGI. CDR3 length: 14 residues. The CDR3, as DNA: TGTGCCAGCAGTTACGGGGACGGTGGTTACGAGCAGTACTTC. Translated, it gives CASSYGDGGYEQYF.

Note on this clonotype: A much larger clone differs by one base, so this may be a read error. The chain combines TRBV19 with TRBJ1-3; D not resolved. CDR1 and CDR2 from the germline V gene are LNHDA and SQIVND (reference sequence). This CDR3 comprises 14 residues. The CDR3: CASSNGISGNTLYF. The CDR3 DNA is TGTGCCAGTAGTAATGGAATCTCTGGAAACACCCTATATTTT.

As to this clonotype: This could be a read error, since a much larger clone is one nucleotide away. The V call is TRBV20-1, the J call TRBJ2-2; D tentatively reads TRBD1 or TRBD2 (5 bases each). This CDR3 is built from 16 residues. The V gene's germline CDR1 is DFQATT and CDR2 SNEGSKA (reference sequence). CDR3 protein: CSARAPYKGNTGELLF. As DNA, the CDR3 is TGCAGTGCTAGAGCCCCTTACAAGGGGAACACCGGGGAGCTGCTTTTT.

This clonotype was seen a handful of times. The rearrangement links TRBV27 to TRBJ2-7, with D uncertain. V dropped 5 bases and J dropped 2 bases, with 19 bases sitting between them. The CDR3 sequence is 16 residues long. Germline V lookup: CDR1 MNHEY, CDR2 SMNVEV (reference sequence). CDR3 amino acids: CASSPNWPRFTYEQYF. The DNA for the CDR3 is TGTGCCAGCAGTCCCAACTGGCCACGCTTCACCTACGAGCAGTACTTC.